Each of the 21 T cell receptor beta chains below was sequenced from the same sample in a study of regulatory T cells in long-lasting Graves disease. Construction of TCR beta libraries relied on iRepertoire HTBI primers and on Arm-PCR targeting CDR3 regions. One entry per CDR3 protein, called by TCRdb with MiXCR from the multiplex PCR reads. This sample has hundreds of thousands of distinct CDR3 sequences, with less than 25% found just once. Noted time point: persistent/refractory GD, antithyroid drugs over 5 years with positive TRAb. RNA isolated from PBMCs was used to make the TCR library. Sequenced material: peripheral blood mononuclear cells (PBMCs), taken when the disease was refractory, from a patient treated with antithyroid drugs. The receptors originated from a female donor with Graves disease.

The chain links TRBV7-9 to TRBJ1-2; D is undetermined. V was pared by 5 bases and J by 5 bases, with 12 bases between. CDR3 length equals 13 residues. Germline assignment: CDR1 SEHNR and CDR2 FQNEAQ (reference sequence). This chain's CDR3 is CASSPGPGYGYTF. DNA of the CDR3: TGTGCCAGCAGCCCAGGCCCAGGTTATGGCTACACCTTC.

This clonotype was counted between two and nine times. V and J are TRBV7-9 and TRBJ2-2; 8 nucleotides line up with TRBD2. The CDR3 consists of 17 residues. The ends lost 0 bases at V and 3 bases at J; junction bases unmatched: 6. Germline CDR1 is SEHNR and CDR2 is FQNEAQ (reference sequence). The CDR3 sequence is CASSLAERESYTGELFF. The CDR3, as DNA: TGTGCCAGCAGCTTAGCGGAGCGGGAGTCGTACACCGGGGAGCTGTTTTTT.

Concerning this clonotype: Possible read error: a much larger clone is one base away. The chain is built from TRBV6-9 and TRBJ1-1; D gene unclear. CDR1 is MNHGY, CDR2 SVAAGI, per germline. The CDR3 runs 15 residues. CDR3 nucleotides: TGTGCCAGCGGTTACTATCTGGGGAAGAACACTGAAGCTTTCTTT. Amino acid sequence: CASGYYLGKNTEAFF.

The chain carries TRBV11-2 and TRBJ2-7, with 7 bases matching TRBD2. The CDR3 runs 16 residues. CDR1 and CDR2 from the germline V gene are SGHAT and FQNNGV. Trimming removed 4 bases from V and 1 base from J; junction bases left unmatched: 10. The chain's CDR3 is CASSSEWEGISYEQYF. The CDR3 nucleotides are TGTGCCAGCAGCTCAGAATGGGAGGGTATTTCCTACGAGCAGTACTTC.

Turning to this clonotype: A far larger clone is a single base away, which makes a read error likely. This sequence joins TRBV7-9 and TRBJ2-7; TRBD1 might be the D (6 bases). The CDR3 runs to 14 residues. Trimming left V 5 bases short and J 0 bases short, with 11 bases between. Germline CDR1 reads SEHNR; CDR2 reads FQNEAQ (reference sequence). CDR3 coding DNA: TGTGCCAGCAGCGCCCGGGACAACTCCTACGAGCAGTACTTC. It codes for CASSARDNSYEQYF.

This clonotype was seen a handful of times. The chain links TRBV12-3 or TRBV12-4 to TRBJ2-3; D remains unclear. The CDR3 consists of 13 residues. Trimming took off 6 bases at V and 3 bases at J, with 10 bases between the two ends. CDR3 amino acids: CASRWVGTDTQYF. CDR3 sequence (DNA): TGTGCCAGCAGGTGGGTTGGAACAGATACGCAGTATTTT.

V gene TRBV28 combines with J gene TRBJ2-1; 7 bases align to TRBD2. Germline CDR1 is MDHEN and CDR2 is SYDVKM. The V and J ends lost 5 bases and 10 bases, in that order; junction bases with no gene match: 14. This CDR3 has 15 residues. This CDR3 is CASSPPGTKGWEQFF. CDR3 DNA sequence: TGTGCCAGCAGTCCACCCGGGACTAAAGGATGGGAGCAGTTCTTC.

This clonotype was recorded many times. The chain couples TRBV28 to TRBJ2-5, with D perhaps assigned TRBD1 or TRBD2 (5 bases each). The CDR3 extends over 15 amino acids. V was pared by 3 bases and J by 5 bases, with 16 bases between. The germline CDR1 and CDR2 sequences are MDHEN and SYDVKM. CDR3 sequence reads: CASSFEGPGRETQYF. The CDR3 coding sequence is TGTGCCAGCAGTTTTGAGGGGCCCGGTCGCGAGACCCAGTACTTC.

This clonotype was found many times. CDR3 region: CASRPRRDSPLHF. In nucleotides, the CDR3 is TGTGCCAGCAGGCCCCGGAGGGATTCACCCCTCCACTTT. The V gene is TRBV2, the J gene TRBJ1-6, with unresolved D. The germline CDR1 and CDR2 sequences are SNHLY and FYNNEI. The V gene lost 6 bases and the J gene lost 8 bases, with 11 bases spanning the gap. This CDR3 is 13 amino acids long.

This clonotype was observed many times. The CDR3 loop is CASTGHGGSEKLFF. DNA for the CDR3: TGTGCCAGCACGGGGCACGGCGGGAGTGAAAAACTGTTTTTT. The rearrangement links TRBV6-1 to TRBJ1-4, with D perhaps TRBD1 (5 bases). Looked up from germline, CDR1 is MNHNS and CDR2 is SASEGT. V lost 7 bases to trimming and J lost 7 bases, with 16 bases between them. The CDR3 runs to 14 residues.

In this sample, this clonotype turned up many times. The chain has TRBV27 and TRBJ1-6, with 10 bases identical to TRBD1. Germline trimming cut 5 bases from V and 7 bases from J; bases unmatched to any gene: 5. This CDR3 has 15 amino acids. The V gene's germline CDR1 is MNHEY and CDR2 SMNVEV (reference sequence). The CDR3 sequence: CASSRQGANNSPLHF. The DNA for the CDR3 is TGTGCCAGCAGTCGACAGGGGGCCAACAATTCACCCCTCCACTTT.

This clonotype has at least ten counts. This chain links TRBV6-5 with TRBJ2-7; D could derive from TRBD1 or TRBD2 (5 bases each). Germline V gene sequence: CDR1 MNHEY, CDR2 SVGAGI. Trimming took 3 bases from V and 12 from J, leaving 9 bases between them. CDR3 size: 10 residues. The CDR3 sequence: CASSYGGLYF. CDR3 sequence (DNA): TGTGCCAGCAGTTATGGGGGATTGTACTTC.

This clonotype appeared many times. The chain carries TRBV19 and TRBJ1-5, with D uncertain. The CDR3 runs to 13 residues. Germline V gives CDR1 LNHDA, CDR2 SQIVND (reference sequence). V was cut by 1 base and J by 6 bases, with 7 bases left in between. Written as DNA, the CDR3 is TGTGCCAGTAGTATAGCGGGGTTTCAGCCCCAGCATTTT. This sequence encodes CASSIAGFQPQHF. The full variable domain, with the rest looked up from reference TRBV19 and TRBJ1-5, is DGGITQSPKYLFRKEGQNVTLSCEQNLNHDAMYWYRQDPGQGLRLIYYSQIVNDFQKGDIAEGYSVSREKKESFPLTVTSAQKNPTAFYLCASSIAGFQPQHFGDGTRLSIL.

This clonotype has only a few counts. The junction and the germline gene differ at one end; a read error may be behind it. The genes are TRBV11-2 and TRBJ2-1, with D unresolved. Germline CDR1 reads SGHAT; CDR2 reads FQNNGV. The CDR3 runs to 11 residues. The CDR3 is CANSSVLPPFF. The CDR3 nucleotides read TGTGCCAACAGCTCCGTCTTGCCTCCGTTCTTC.

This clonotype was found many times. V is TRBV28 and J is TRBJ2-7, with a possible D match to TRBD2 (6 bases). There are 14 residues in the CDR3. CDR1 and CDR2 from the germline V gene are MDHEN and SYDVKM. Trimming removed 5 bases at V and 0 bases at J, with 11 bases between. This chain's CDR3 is CASSPVADSYEQYF. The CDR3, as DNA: TGTGCCAGCAGTCCCGTAGCGGACTCCTACGAGCAGTACTTC.

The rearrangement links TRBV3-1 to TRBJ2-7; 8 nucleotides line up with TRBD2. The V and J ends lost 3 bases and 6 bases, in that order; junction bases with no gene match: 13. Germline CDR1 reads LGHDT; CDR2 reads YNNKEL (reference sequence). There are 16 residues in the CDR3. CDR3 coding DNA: TGTGCCAGCAGCCACTTCCAAGCGGGAGACGTCTCCGAGCAGTACTTC. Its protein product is CASSHFQAGDVSEQYF.

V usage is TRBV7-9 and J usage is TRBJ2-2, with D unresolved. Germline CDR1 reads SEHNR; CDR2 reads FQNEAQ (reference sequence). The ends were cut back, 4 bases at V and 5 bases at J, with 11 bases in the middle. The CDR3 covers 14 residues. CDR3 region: CASSSGPTTGELFF. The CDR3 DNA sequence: TGTGCCAGCAGCTCCGGACCGACAACCGGGGAGCTGTTTTTT.

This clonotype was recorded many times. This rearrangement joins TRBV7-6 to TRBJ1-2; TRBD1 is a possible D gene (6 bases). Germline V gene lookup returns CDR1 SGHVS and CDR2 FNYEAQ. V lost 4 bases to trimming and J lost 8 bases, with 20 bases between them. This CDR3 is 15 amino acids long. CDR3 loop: CASSSHEGGSGGYTF. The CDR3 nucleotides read TGTGCCAGCAGCTCCCACGAGGGGGGGTCTGGCGGCTACACCTTC.

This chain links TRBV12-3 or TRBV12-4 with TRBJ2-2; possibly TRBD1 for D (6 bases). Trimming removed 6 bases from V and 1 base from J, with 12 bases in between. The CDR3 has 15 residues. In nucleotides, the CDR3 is TGTGCCAGCAGAATGACAGGCGAGAACACCGGGGAGCTGTTTTTT. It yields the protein CASRMTGENTGELFF.

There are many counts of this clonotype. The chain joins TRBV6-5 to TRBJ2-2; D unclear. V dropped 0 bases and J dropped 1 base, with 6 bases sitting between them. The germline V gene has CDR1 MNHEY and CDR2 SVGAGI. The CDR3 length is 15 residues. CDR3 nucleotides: TGTGCCAGCAGTTACTCGATTGAGAACACCGGGGAGCTGTTTTTT. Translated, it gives CASSYSIENTGELFF.

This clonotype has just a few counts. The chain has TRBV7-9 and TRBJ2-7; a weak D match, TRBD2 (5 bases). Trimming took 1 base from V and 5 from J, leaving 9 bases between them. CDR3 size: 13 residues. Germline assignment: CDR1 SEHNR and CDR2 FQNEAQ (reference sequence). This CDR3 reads CASSLDGIHEQYF. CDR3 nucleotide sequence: TGTGCCAGCAGCTTAGACGGGATCCACGAGCAGTACTTC.